Listed here are 2 T cell receptor beta chains from one sample, sequenced in a study of T cells after yellow fever vaccination. TCRdb fed the 5' RACE reads into MiXCR, producing one record per CDR3 protein. The profile covers hundreds of thousands of distinct CDR3 sequences, with around 12% appearing a single time and under 15% taken by the ten largest. The sample in question was PBMCs, obtained on the day of the yellow fever booster vaccination. All receptors derive from a man aged 25 to 40 who received the YFV17D yellow fever vaccine.

The chain links TRBV7-2 to TRBJ2-7; either TRBD1 or TRBD2 may supply D (7 bases each). V shed 0 bases and J shed 1 base, with 13 bases lying between them. This CDR3 spans 16 amino acids. CDR1 is SGHTA, CDR2 FQGNSA, per germline. Written as DNA, the CDR3 is TGTGCCAGCAGCTTAGCGGGGGAGGGGGCATCCTACGAGCAGTACTTC. The encoded protein is CASSLAGEGASYEQYF. Full variable domain (rest looked up from reference TRBV7-2 and TRBJ2-7): GAGVSQSPSNKVTEKGKDVELRCDPISGHTALYWYRQSLGQGLEFLIYFQGNSAPDKSGLPSDRFSAERTGGSVSTLTIQRTQQEDSAVYLCASSLAGEGASYEQYFGPGTRLTVT.

In its sample, this clonotype was seen a few times. This rearrangement joins TRBV21-1 to TRBJ2-5; whether TRBD1, the table's D call, matches the DNA was not checked. TRBV21-1 is given as a pseudogene. The CDR3 is 18 residues long. CDR3 DNA: TGTGCCAGCAGCAAACCCGCACCTAACGGCAGCCCAAGGGGGACCCAGTACTTC. Its protein product is CASSKPAPNGSPRGTQYF.